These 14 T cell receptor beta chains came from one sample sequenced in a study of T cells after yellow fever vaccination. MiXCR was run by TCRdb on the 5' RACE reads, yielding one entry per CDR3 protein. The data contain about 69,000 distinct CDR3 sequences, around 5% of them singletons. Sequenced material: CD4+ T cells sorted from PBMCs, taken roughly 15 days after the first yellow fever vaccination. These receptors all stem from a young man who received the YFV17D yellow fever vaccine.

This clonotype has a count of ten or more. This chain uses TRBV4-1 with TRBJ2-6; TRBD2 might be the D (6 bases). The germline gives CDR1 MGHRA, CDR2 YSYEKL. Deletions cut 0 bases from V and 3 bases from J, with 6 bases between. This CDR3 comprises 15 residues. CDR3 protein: CASSQDGGGANVLTF. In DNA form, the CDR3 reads TGCGCCAGCAGCCAAGACGGGGGTGGGGCCAACGTCCTGACTTTC.

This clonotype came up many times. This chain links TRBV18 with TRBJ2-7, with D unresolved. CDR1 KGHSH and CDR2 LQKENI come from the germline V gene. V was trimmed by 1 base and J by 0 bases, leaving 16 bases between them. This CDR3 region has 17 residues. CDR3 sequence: CASSPLAPGSSSYEQYV. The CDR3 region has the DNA TGTGCCAGCTCACCACTTGCCCCTGGTAGTAGCTCCTACGAGCAGTACGTC.

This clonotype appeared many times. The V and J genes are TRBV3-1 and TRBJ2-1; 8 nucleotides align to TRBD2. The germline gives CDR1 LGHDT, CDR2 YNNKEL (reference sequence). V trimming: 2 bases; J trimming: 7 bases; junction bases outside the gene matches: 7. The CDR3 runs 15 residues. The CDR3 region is CASSQIRGGRNEQFF. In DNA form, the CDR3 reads TGTGCCAGCAGCCAAATCCGGGGGGGCCGAAATGAGCAGTTCTTC.

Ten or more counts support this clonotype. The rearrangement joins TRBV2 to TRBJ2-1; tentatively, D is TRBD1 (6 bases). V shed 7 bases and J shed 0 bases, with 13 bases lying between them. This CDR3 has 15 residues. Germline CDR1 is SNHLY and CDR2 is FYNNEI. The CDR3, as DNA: TGTGCCAGCACCGATCAGGGGCACTCCTACAATGAGCAGTTCTTC. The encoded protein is CASTDQGHSYNEQFF.

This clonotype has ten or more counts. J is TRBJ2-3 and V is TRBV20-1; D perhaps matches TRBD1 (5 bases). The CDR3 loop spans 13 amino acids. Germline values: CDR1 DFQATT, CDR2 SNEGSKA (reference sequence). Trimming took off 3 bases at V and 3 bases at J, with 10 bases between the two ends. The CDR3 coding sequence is TGCAGTGCTAGGGTCCAGGGAACAGATACGCAGTATTTT. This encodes CSARVQGTDTQYF.

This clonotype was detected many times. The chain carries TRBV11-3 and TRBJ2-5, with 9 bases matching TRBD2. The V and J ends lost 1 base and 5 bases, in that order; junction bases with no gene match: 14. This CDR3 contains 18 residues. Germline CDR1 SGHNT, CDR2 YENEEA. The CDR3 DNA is TGTGCCAGCAGCTTAGTGATTGGCGGGGGGGCCATCCGGGAGACCCAGTACTTC. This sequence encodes CASSLVIGGGAIRETQYF.

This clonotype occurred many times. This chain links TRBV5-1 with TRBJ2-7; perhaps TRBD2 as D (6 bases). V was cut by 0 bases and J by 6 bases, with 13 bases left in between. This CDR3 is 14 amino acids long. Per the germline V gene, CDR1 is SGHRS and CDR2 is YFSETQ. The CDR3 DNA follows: TGCGCCAGCAGCTTGGAAACGGGAGCGACCGAGCAGTACGTC. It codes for CASSLETGATEQYV.

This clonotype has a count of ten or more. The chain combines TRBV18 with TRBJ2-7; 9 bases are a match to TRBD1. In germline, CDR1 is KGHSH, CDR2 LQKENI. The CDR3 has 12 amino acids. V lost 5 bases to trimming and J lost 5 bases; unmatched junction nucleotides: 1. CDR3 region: CASSRDRDEQYV. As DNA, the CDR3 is TGTGCCAGCTCAAGGGACAGGGACGAGCAGTACGTC.

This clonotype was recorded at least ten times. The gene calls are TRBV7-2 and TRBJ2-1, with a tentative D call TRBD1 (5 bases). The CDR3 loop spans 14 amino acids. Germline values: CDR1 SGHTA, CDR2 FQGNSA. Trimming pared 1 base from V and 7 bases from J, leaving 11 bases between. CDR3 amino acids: CASSLDSGWNEQFF. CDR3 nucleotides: TGTGCCAGCAGCTTAGATTCAGGGTGGAATGAGCAGTTCTTC.

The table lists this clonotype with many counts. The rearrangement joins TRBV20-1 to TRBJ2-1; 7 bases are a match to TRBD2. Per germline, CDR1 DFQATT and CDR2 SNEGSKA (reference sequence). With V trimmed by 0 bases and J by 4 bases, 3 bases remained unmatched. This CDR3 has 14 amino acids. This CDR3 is CSARDGGVYNEQFF. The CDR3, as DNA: TGCAGTGCTAGAGATGGGGGGGTGTACAATGAGCAGTTCTTC.

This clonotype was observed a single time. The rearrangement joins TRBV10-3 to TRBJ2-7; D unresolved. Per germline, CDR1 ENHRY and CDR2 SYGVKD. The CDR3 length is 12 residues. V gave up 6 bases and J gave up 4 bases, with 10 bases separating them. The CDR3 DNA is TGTGCCATCAGCTTCGCGCGTTACGAGCAGTACTTC. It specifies CAISFARYEQYF.

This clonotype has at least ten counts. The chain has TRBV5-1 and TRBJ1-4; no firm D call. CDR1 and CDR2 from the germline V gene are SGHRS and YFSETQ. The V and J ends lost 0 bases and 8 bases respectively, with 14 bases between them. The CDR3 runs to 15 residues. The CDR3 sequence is CASSLVSNVHEKLFF. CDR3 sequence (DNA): TGCGCCAGCAGCTTGGTTTCTAACGTACACGAAAAACTGTTTTTT.

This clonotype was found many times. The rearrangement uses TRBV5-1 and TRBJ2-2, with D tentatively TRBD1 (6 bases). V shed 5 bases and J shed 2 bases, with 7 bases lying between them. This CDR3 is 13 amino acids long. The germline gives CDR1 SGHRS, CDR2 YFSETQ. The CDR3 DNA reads TGCGCCAGCAGGGGGGCCAACACCGGGGAGCTGTTTTTT. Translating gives CASRGANTGELFF.

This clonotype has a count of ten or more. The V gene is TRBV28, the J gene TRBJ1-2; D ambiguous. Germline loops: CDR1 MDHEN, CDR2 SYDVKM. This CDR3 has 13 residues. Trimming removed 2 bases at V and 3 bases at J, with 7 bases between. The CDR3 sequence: CASSLPEHYGYTF. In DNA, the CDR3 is TGTGCCAGCAGTTTACCTGAACACTATGGCTACACCTTC.